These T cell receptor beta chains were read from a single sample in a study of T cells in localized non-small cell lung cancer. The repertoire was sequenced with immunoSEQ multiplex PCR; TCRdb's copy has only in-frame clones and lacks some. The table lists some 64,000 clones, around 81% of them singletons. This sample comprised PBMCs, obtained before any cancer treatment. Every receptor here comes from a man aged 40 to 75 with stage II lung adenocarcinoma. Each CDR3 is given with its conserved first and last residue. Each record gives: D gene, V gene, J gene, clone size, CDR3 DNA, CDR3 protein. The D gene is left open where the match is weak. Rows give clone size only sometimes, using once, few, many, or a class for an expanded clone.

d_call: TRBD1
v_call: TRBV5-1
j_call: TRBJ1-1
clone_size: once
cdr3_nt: TGCGCCAGCACCCCATTAGCGACAGGGAACCGTGAAGCTTTCTTT
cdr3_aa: CASTPLATGNREAFF

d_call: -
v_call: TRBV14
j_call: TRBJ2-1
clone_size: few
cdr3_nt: TGTGCCAGCAGCAGTCTTAGCTCCTACAATGAGCAGTTCTTC
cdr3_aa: CASSSLSSYNEQFF

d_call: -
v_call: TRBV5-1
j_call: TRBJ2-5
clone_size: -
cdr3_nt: TGCGCCAGCAGCGCCGGGACCCGGACTATGGGGGAGACCCAGTACTTC
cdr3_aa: CASSAGTRTMGETQYF

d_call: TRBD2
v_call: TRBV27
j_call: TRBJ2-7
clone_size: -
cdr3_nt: TGTGCCAGCAGTTTATCGGGGGGGGACTACGAGCAGTACTTC
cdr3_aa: CASSLSGGDYEQYF

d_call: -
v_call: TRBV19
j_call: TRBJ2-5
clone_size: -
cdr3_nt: TGTGCCAGTAGTAGGAAGGGGTGGGAGACCCAGTACTTC
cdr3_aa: CASSRKGWETQYF

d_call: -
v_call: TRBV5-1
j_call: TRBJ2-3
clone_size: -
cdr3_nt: TGCGCCAGCAGCCATGACCAGGGGACAGATACGCAGTATTTT
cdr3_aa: CASSHDQGTDTQYF

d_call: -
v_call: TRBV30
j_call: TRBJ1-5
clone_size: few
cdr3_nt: TGTGCCTGGAGTGTACAGGGCTTACAGCCCCAGCATTTT
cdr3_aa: CAWSVQGLQPQHF

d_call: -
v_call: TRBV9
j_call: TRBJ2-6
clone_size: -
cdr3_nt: TGTGCCAGCAGCGTAGAAGGATCTGGGGCCAACGTCCTGACTTTC
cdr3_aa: CASSVEGSGANVLTF

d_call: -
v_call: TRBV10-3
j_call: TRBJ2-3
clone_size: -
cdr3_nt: TGTGCCATCAGTGCGACAGGTGATACGCAGTATTTT
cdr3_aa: CAISATGDTQYF

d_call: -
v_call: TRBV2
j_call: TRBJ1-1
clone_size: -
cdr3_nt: TGTGCCAGCAGTGACCGGGAAGGAACTGAAGCTTTCTTT
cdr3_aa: CASSDREGTEAFF

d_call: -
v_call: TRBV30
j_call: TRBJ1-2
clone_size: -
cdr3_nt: TGTGCCTGGAGTCTGGGGACTTTGGACTATGGCTACACCTTC
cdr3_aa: CAWSLGTLDYGYTF

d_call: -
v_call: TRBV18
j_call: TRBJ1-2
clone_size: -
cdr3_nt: TGTGCCAGCTCACCCGGGCTCGGCTATGGCTACACCTTC
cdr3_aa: CASSPGLGYGYTF

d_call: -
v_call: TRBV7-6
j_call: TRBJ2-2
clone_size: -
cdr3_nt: TGTGCCAGCAGCCCCCGAGGTCCGAACACCGGGGAGCTGTTTTTT
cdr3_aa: CASSPRGPNTGELFF

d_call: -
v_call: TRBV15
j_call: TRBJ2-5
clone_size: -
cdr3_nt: TGTGCCACCAGCAGAGGGCGGAGGGGCCAAGAGACCCAGTACTTC
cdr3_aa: CATSRGRRGQETQYF

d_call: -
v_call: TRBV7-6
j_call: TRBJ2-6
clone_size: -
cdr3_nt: TGTGCCAGCAGCCGGGCGGGGGCGAACGGGGCCAACGTCCTGACTTTC
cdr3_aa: CASSRAGANGANVLTF

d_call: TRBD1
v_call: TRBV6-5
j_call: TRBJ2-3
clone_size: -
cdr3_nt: TGTGCCAGCAGTTTGACAGGGGGCAGTCTCAATACGCAGTATTTT
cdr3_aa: CASSLTGGSLNTQYF

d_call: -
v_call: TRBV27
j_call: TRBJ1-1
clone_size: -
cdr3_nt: TGTGCCAGCAGTTTATCGAGAGCCACTGAAGCTTTCTTT
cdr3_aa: CASSLSRATEAFF

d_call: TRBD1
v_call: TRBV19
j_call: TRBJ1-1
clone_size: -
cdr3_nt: TGTGCCAGTAGTATGCGAGGGGGCTTTGTTGCTGAAGCTTTCTTT
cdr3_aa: CASSMRGGFVAEAFF

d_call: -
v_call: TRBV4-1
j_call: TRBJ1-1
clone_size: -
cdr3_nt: TGCGCCAGCAGCCAAGTAGGTACTAGTACTGAAGCTTTCTTT
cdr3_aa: CASSQVGTSTEAFF

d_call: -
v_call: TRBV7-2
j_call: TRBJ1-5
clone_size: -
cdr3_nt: TGTGCCAGCAGCTTAGTAGGGCCGGATAGCAATCAGCCCCAGCATTTT
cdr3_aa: CASSLVGPDSNQPQHF

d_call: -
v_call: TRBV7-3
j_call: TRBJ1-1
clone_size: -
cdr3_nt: TGTGCCAGTTCGGCGGGGGGCGTCGGTGAAGCTTTCTTT
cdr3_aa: CASSAGGVGEAFF

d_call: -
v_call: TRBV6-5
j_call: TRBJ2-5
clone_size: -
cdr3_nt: TGTGCCAGCAGCGGACAGCTCGAAGAGACCCAGTACTTC
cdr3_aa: CASSGQLEETQYF

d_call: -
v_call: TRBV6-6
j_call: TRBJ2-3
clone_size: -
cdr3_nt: TGTGCCAGCACCGCGGCTGGAGGCTCAGATACGCAGTATTTT
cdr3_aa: CASTAAGGSDTQYF

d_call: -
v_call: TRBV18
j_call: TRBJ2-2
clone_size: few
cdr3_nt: TGTGCCAGCTCACCACGTCGGGACCGTCACACCGGGGAGCTGTTTTTT
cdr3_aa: CASSPRRDRHTGELFF

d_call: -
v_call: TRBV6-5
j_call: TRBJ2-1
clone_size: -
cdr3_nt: TGTGCCAGCAGGCATCAGGGCTACAATGAGCAGTTCTTC
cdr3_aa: CASRHQGYNEQFF

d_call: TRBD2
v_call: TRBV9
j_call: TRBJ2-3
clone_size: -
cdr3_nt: TGTGCCAGCAGCGTAGGGGTCTCTAGCGGGAGAGATACGCAGTATTTT
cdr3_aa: CASSVGVSSGRDTQYF

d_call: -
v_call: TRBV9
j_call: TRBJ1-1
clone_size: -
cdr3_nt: TGTGCCAGCAGCGTTAGACAGAACACTGAAGCTTTCTTT
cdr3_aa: CASSVRQNTEAFF

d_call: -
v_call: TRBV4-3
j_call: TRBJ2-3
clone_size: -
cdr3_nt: TGCGCCAGCAGCCAAGCAGATACGCAGTATTTT
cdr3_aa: CASSQADTQYF

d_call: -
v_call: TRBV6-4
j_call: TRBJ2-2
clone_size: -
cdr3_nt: TGTGCCAGCAGTCCGGGACTCTCTCAGAGCGGGGAGCTGTTTTTT
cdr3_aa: CASSPGLSQSGELFF

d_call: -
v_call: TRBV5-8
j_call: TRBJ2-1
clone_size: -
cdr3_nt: TGTGCCAGCAAACTCGACCACGATCCCTACAATGAGCAGTTCTTC
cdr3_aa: CASKLDHDPYNEQFF

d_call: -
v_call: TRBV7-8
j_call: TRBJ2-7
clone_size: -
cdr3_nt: TGTGCCAGCAGCTTGGGGGTTCGGTACGAGCAGTACTTC
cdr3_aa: CASSLGVRYEQYF

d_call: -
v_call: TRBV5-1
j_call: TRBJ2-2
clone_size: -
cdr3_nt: TGCGCCAGCAGCTTGAATATGGGGGGGCTCACCGGGGAGCTGTTTTTT
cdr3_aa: CASSLNMGGLTGELFF

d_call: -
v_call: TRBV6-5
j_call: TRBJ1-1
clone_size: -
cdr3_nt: TGTGCCAGCAGTTACGTTTTGGGGCAGGGGGAAGCTTTCTTT
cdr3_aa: CASSYVLGQGEAFF

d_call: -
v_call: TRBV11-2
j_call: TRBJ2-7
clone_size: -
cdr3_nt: TGTGCCAGCAGCTTAGGTTCAGGGACTCACTACGAGCAGTACTTC
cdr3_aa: CASSLGSGTHYEQYF